A single sample is the source of the 13 T cell receptor beta chains below, sequenced in a study of blood T cell repertoires in COVID-19. The method was immunoSEQ multiplex PCR; TCRdb's version includes in-frame clones alone and lacks a portion of them. The sample contains roughly 170,000 clones, approximately 86% of which appear only once. The sequencing sample was made of peripheral blood. The receptors stem from a man between 40 and 49 years old with active or convalescent COVID-19.

The gene calls are TRBV21-1 and TRBJ1-1; whether TRBD1, the table's D call, matches the DNA was not checked. TRBV21-1 is classified as a pseudogene. CDR3 size: 14 residues. The CDR3 region has the DNA TGTGCCAGCAGCAAAGGACCGACAGGGGCTGAAGCTTTCTTT. Translation gives CASSKGPTGAEAFF.

V gene TRBV5-4 combines with J gene TRBJ1-4, with 10 bases matching TRBD1. The CDR3 is made up of 18 amino acids. Trimming took 2 bases from V and 2 from J; bases not matched to a gene: 9. Germline CDR1 SGHNT, CDR2 YYREEE (reference sequence). As DNA, the CDR3 is TGTGCCAGCAGCTTCCGACAGGGGGCTTGGGGGACTAATGAAAAACTGTTTTTT. It is translated as CASSFRQGAWGTNEKLFF.

This clone has a single count. The chain combines TRBV7-6 with TRBJ2-1, with TRBD2 identical over 9 bases. There are 15 residues in the CDR3. Germline V lookup: CDR1 SGHVS, CDR2 FNYEAQ. The V gene end was trimmed by 2 bases and the J gene end by 7 bases; junction bases not matched to a gene: 6. The DNA for the CDR3 is TGTGCCAGCAGCTTAATCAGCGGGGGGAGGAATGAGCAGTTCTTC. Translation: CASSLISGGRNEQFF.

DNA for the CDR3: TGCGCCAGCAGCCGCCTGGAGACTGGCTACGAGCAGTACTTC. The encoded protein is CASSRLETGYEQYF. The chain couples TRBV4-1 to TRBJ2-7; no clear D gene. The V gene's germline CDR1 is MGHRA and CDR2 YSYEKL. The V end lost 4 bases, the J end lost 3 bases, and 13 bases lay between the germline ends. The CDR3 totals 14 residues.

The chain uses TRBV6-1 and TRBJ1-6; TRBD1 aligns across 8 bases. Unmatched junction bases numbered 12, after V lost 1 base and J lost 7 bases. In germline, CDR1 is MNHNS, CDR2 SASEGT. The CDR3 is 18 amino acids. The CDR3 region has the DNA TGTGCCAGCAGTGAAGTTCGCCCCACAGGGGGGTTAAATTCACCCCTCCACTTT. Translating it yields CASSEVRPTGGLNSPLHF.

This chain uses TRBV5-1 with TRBJ1-2, with D tentatively TRBD1 (6 bases). The germline V gene encodes CDR1 SGHRS and CDR2 YFSETQ. The CDR3 runs to 14 residues. Trimming shortened V by 4 bases and J by 2 bases, and 12 bases separated the two germline ends. The CDR3 DNA sequence: TGCGCCAGCAGCGAATGGACAGCCAACTATGGCTACACCTTC. Its translation: CASSEWTANYGYTF.

The chain carries TRBV5-8 and TRBJ1-1; D call uncertain. Trimming cost V 0 bases and J 6 bases, with 6 bases left between them. Germline-derived CDR1 and CDR2 are SGHTS and YDEGEE. This CDR3 has 12 amino acids. The chain's CDR3 is CASSLGIPEAFF. The CDR3 DNA sequence: TGTGCCAGCAGCTTGGGTATCCCTGAAGCTTTCTTT.

In its sample, this clone was seen once. The chain carries TRBV5-5 and TRBJ1-3; unclear D gene. V lost 4 bases and J 0 bases, leaving 5 bases between the germline ends. The CDR3 runs to 13 residues. The germline V gene has CDR1 SGHKS and CDR2 YYEKEE (reference sequence). The CDR3 is CASSLNSGNTIYF. The CDR3 DNA is TGTGCCAGCAGCCTAAACTCTGGAAACACCATATATTTT.

The chain uses TRBV6-1 and TRBJ1-1; unclear D gene. CDR3 length: 15 residues. The V end was cut by 0 bases, the J end by 1 base, with 9 bases between. CDR1 is MNHNS, CDR2 SASEGT, per germline. The CDR3 region is CASSEASARNTEAFF. CDR3 coding DNA: TGTGCCAGCAGTGAAGCCAGTGCCCGGAACACTGAAGCTTTCTTT.

The chain is built from TRBV11-2 and TRBJ2-4, with D perhaps TRBD2 (6 bases). Germline loops: CDR1 SGHAT, CDR2 FQNNGV. The CDR3 runs to 15 residues. The germline V and J ends were trimmed by 0 bases and 6 bases, with 12 bases remaining between them. CDR3 nucleotides: TGTGCCAGCAGCTTAGAGCGGGGAGGCCTAAACATTCAGTACTTC. Translated: CASSLERGGLNIQYF.

The gene calls are TRBV9 and TRBJ1-4; no firm D call. Germline V CDR1 and CDR2: SGDLS, YYNGEE. V shed 1 base and J shed 0 bases, with 7 bases lying between them. The CDR3 loop spans 15 amino acids. This chain's CDR3 is CASSVNAATNEKLFF. In DNA, the CDR3 is TGTGCCAGCAGCGTAAACGCAGCAACTAATGAAAAACTGTTTTTT.

The chain is built from TRBV6-2 or TRBV6-3 and TRBJ1-5; the match to TRBD1 covers 8 bases. The V gene end was trimmed by 6 bases and the J gene end by 6 bases; junction bases not matched to a gene: 7. Germline-derived CDR1 and CDR2 are MNHEY and SVGEGT. The CDR3 is 14 residues long. The CDR3 DNA sequence: TGTGCCAGCAGCGGACAGGGATCGGGTCAGCCCCAGCATTTT. This codes for CASSGQGSGQPQHF.

The chain has TRBV28 and TRBJ1-1; perhaps TRBD1 as D (6 bases). V dropped 4 bases and J dropped 4 bases, with 10 bases sitting between them. Germline values: CDR1 MDHEN, CDR2 SYDVKM. The CDR3 contains 13 residues. DNA of the CDR3: TGTGCCAGCAGTTGGTTCAGGGGCACTGAAGCTTTCTTT. Translation gives CASSWFRGTEAFF. Using reference TRBV28 and TRBJ1-1 for the parts outside the CDR3, the full variable domain is DVKVTQSSRYLVKRTGEKVFLECVQDMDHENMFWYRQDPGLGLRLIYFSYDVKMKEKGDIPEGYSVSREKKERFSLILESASTNQTSMYLCASSWFRGTEAFFGQGTRLTVV.